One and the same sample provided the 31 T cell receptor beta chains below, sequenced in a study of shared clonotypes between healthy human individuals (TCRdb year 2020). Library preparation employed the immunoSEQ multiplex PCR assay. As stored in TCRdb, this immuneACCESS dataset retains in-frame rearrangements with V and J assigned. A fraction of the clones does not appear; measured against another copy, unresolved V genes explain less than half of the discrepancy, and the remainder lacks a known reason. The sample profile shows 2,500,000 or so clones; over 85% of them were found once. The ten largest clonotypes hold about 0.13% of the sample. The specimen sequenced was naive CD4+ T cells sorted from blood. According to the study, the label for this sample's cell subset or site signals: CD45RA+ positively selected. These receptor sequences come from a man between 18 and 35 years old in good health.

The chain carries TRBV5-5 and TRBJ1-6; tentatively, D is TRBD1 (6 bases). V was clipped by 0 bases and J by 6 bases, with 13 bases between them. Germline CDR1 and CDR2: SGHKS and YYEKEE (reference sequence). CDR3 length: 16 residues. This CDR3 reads CASSLDPGAGNSPLHF. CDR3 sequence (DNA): TGTGCCAGCAGCTTGGACCCGGGGGCGGGTAATTCACCCCTCCACTTT.

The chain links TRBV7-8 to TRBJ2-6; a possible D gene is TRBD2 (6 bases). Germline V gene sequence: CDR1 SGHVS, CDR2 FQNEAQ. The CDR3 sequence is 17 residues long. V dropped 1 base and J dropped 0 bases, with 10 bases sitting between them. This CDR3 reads CASSLDLGGSGANVLTF. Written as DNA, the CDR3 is TGTGCCAGCAGCTTAGACCTCGGGGGCTCTGGGGCCAACGTCCTGACTTTC.

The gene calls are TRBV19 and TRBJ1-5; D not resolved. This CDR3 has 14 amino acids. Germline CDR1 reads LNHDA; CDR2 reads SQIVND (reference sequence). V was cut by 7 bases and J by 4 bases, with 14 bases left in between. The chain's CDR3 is CASTARAVNQPQHF. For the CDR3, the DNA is TGTGCCAGTACCGCGAGGGCCGTAAATCAGCCCCAGCATTTT. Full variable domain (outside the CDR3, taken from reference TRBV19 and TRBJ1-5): DGGITQSPKYLFRKEGQNVTLSCEQNLNHDAMYWYRQDPGQGLRLIYYSQIVNDFQKGDIAEGYSVSREKKESFPLTVTSAQKNPTAFYLCASTARAVNQPQHFGDGTRLSIL.

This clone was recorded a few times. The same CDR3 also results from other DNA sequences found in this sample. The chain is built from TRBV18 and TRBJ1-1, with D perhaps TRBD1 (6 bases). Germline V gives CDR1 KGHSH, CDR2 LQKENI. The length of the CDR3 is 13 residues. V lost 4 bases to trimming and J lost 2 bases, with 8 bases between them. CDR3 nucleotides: TGTGCCAGCTCACAGGGGGGTAACACTGAAGCTTTCTTT. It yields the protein CASSQGGNTEAFF.

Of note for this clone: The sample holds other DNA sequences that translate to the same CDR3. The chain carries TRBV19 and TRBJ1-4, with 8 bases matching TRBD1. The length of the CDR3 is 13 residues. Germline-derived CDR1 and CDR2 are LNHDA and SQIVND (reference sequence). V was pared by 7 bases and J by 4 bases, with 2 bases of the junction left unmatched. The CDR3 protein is CASTGQGNEKLFF. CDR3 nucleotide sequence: TGTGCCAGTACCGGACAGGGTAATGAAAAACTGTTTTTT.

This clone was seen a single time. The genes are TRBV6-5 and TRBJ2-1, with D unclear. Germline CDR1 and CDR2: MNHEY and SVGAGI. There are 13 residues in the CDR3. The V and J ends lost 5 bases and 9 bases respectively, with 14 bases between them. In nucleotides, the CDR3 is TGTGCCAGCAGTCAACCCTCTGGTAGTGAGCAGTTCTTC. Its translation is CASSQPSGSEQFF.

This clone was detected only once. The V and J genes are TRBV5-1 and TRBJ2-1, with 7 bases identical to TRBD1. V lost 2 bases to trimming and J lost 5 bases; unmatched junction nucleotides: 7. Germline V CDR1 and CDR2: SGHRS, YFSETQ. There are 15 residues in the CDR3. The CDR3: CASSFDRALHNEQFF. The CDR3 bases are TGCGCCAGCAGCTTCGACAGGGCGCTTCACAATGAGCAGTTCTTC.

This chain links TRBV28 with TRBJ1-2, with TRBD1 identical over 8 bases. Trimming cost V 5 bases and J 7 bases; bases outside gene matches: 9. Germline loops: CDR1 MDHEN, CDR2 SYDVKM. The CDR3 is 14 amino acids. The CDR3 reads CASSSTGGLGGYTF. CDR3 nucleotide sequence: TGTGCCAGCAGTAGTACAGGGGGTTTAGGTGGCTACACCTTC.

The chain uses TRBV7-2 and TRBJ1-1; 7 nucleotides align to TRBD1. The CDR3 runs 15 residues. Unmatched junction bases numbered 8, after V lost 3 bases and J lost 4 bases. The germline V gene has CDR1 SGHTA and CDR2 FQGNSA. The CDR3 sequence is CASSFPGGEGTEAFF. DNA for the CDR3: TGTGCCAGCAGCTTCCCAGGGGGAGAGGGCACTGAAGCTTTCTTT.

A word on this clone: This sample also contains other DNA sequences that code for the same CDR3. For the CDR3, the DNA is TGTGCCAGCATACTAGCGGGAGGAAATACGCAGTATTTT. This codes for CASILAGGNTQYF. The J gene is TRBJ2-3, the V gene TRBV6-1; 12 bases are a match to TRBD2. Unmatched junction bases numbered 3, after V lost 7 bases and J lost 7 bases. CDR3 length: 13 amino acids. Per germline, CDR1 MNHNS and CDR2 SASEGT.

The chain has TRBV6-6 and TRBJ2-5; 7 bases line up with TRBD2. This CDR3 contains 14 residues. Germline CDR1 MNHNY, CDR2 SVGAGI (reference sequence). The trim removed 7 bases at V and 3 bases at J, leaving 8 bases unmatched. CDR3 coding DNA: TGTGCCAGCACACGGGGGGTTATGGAAGAGACCCAGTACTTC. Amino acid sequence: CASTRGVMEETQYF.

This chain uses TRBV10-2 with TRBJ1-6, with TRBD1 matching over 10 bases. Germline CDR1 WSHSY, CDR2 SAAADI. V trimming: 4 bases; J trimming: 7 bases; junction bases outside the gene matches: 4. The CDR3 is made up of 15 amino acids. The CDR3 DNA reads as TGCGCCAGCAGTGTTTCGGACAGGGGGAATTCACCCCTCCACTTT. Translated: CASSVSDRGNSPLHF.

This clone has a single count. Here the CDR3 reads CASSERRTDTQYF. The CDR3 coding sequence is TGCGCCAGCAGTGAGCGGCGCACAGATACGCAGTATTTT. The rearrangement joins TRBV10-2 to TRBJ2-3; D uncertain. CDR1 WSHSY and CDR2 SAAADI come from the germline V gene. V lost 2 bases to trimming and J lost 1 base, with 4 bases between them. CDR3 length equals 13 residues.

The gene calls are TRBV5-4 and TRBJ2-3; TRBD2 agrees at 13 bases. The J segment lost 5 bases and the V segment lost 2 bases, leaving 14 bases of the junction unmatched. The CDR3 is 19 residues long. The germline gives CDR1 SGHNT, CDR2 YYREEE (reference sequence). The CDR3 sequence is CASSFHTARLAGGIDTQYF. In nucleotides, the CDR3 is TGTGCCAGCAGCTTCCATACCGCCCGACTAGCGGGAGGTATAGATACGCAGTATTTT.

CDR3: CASSYGLGVQPQHF. The CDR3 nucleotides read TGTGCCAGCAGTTACGGGTTAGGGGTTCAGCCCCAGCATTTT. This rearrangement joins TRBV6-6 to TRBJ1-5; possible D gene TRBD1, 5 bases. With 2 bases removed from V and 6 bases from J, the gap between germline ends came to 11 bases. CDR3 size: 14 residues. Germline loops: CDR1 MNHNY, CDR2 SVGAGI (reference sequence).

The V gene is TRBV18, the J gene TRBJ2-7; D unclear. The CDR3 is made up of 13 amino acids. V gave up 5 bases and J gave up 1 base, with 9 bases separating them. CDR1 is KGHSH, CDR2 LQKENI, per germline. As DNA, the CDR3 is TGTGCCAGCTCAACCCAGGAATCCTACGAGCAGTACTTC. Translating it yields CASSTQESYEQYF.

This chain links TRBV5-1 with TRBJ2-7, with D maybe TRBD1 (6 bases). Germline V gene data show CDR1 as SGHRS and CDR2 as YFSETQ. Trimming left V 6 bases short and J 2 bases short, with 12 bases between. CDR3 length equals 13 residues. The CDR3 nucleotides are TGCGCCAGCACCCCGACAGGCCCCTACGAGCAGTACTTC. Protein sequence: CASTPTGPYEQYF.

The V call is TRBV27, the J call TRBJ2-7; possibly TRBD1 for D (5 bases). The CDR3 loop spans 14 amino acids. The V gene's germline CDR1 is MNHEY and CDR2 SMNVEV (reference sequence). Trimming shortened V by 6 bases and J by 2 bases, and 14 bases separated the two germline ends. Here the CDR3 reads CASSWGATPYEQYF. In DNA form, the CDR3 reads TGTGCCAGCAGCTGGGGCGCGACCCCCTACGAGCAGTACTTC.

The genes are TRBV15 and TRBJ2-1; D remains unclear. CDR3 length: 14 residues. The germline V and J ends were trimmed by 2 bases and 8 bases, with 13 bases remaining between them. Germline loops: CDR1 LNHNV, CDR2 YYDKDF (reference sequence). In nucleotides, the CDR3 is TGTGCCACCAGCAGAACTCCGGAGAGGTATGAGCAGTTCTTC. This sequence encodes CATSRTPERYEQFF. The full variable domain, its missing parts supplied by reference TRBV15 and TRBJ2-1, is DAMVIQNPRYQVTQFGKPVTLSCSQTLNHNVMYWYQQKSSQAPKLLFHYYDKDFNNEADTPDNFQSRRPNTSFCFLDIRSPGLGDTAMYLCATSRTPERYEQFFGPGTRLTVL.

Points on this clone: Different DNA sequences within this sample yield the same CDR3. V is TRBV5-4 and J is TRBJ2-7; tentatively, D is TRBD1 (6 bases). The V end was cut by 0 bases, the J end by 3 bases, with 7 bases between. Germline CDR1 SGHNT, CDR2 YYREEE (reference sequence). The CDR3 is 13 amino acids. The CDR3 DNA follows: TGTGCCAGCAGCTTGGTAGGGGGCTACGAGCAGTACTTC. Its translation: CASSLVGGYEQYF.

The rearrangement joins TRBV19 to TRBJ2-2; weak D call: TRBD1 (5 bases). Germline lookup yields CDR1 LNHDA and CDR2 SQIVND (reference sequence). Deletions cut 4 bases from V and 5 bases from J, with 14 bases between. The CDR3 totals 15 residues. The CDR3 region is CASSNLDTGTGELFF. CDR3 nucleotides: TGTGCCAGTAGTAACTTGGACACCGGGACCGGGGAGCTGTTTTTT. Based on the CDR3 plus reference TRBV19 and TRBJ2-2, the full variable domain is DGGITQSPKYLFRKEGQNVTLSCEQNLNHDAMYWYRQDPGQGLRLIYYSQIVNDFQKGDIAEGYSVSREKKESFPLTVTSAQKNPTAFYLCASSNLDTGTGELFFGEGSRLTVL.

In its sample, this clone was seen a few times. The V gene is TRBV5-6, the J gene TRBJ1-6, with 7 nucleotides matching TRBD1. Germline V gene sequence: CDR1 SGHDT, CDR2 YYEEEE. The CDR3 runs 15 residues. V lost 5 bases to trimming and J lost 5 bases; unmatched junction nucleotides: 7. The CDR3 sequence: CASSEGTVNNSPLHF. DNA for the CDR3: TGTGCCAGCAGTGAGGGGACAGTCAATAATTCACCCCTCCACTTT.

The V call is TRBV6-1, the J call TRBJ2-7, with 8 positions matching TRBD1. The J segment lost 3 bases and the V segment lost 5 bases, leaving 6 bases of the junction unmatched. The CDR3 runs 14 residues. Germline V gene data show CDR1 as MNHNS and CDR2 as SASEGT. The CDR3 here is CASSRTGSRYEQYF. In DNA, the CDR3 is TGTGCCAGCAGTCGGACAGGGAGCCGCTACGAGCAGTACTTC.

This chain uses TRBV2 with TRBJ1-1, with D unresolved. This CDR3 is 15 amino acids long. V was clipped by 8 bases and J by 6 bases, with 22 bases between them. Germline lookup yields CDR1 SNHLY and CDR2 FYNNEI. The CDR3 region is CASLLGESRFPEAFF. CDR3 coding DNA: TGTGCCAGCCTCTTAGGAGAATCGAGGTTCCCTGAAGCTTTCTTT. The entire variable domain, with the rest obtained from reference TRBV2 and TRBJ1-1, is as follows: EPEVTQTPSHQVTQMGQEVILRCVPISNHLYFYWYRQILGQKVEFLVSFYNNEISEKSEIFDDQFSVERPDGSNFTLKIRSTKLEDSAMYFCASLLGESRFPEAFFGQGTRLTVV.

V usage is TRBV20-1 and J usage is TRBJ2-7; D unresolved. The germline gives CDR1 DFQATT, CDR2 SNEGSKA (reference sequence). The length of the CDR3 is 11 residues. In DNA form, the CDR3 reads TGCAGGCGTCAAGGAGACTACGAGCAGTACTTC. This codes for CRRQGDYEQYF.

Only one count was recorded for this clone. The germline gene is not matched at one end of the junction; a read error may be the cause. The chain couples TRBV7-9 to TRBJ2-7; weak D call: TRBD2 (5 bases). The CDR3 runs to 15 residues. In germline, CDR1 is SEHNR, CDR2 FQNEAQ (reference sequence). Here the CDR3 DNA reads TGCGCCAGCAGCCAAGGAGGCAGCTCCACCTACGAGCAGTACTTC. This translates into CASSQGGSSTYEQYF.

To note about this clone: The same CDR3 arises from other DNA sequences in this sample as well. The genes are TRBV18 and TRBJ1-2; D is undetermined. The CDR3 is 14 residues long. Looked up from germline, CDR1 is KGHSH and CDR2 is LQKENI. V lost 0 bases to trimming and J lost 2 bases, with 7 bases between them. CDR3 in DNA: TGTGCCAGCTCACCACCGGGCGGGAACTATGGCTACACCTTC. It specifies CASSPPGGNYGYTF.

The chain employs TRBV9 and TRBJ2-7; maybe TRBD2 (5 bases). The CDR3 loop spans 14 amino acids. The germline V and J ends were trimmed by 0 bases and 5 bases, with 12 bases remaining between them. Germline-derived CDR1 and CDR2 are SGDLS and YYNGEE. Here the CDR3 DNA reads TGTGCCAGCAGCGTAGGTGGTCCGCGGGACGAGCAGTACTTC. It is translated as CASSVGGPRDEQYF.

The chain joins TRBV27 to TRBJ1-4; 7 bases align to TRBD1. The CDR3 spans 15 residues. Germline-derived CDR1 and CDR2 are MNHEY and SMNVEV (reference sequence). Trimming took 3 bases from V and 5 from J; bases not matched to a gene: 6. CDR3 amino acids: CASSLTGLPNEKLFF. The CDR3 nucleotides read TGTGCCAGCAGTTTGACAGGGCTTCCGAATGAAAAACTGTTTTTT.

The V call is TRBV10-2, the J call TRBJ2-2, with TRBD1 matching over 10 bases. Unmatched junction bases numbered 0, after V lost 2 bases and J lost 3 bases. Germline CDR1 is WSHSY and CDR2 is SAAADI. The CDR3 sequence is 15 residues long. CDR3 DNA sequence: TGCGCCAGCAGTGAGGACAGGGGGCACACCGGGGAGCTGTTTTTT. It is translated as CASSEDRGHTGELFF.

CDR3 sequence reads: CASARGRYTEAFF. For the CDR3, the DNA is TGTGCCAGCGCCCGCGGACGGTACACTGAAGCTTTCTTT. The J gene is TRBJ1-1, the V gene TRBV9; D ambiguous. Deletions cut 7 bases from V and 3 bases from J, with 13 bases between. The germline V gene encodes CDR1 SGDLS and CDR2 YYNGEE. CDR3 length: 13 amino acids.